This T cell receptor beta chain was sequenced during a study of pediatric ulcerative colitis. The rectum was sampled with one to two pinch biopsies at colonoscopy. J lost 0 bases, V lost 5 bases, and 9 bases had no gene match. Germline V gene lookup returns CDR1 PRHDT and CDR2 FYEKMQ (reference sequence). There are 17 residues in the CDR3. The protocol was immunoSEQ multiplex PCR, while the TCRdb copy is restricted to in-frame clones and leaves out a portion. The sample consists of fewer than 20,000 clones, 74% of them appearing once. Sequences were obtained from gut tissue. The chain carries TRBV13 and TRBJ2-7; 11 nucleotides match TRBD2. The TCR originated in a boy under 18 with moderate ulcerative colitis. CDR3 coding DNA: TGTGCCAGCAGCCCTCGACTAGCGGGACTACCCTCCTACGAGCAGTACTTC. It specifies CASSPRLAGLPSYEQYF.